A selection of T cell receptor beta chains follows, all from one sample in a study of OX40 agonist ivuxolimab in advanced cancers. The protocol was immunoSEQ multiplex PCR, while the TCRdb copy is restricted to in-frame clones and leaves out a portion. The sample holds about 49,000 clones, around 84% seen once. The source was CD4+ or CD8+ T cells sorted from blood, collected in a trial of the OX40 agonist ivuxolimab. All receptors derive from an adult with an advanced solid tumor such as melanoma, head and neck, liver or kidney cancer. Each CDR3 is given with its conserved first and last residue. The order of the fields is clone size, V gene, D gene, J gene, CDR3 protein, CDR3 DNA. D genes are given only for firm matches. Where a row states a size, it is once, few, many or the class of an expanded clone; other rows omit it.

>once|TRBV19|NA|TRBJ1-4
CASGMLSWSQRGEKLFF
TGTGCCAGCGGTATGCTCTCCTGGTCCCAACGGGGGGAAAAACTGTTTTTT
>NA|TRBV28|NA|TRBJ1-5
CASSPPTGWPQHF
TGTGCCAGCAGCCCCCCGACGGGTTGGCCCCAGCATTTT
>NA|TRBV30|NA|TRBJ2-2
CAWFRPWTGELFF
TGTGCCTGGTTTCGCCCTTGGACCGGGGAGCTGTTTTTT
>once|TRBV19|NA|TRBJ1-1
CASSISPDRMNTEAFF
TGTGCCAGTAGTATAAGCCCGGACAGAATGAACACTGAAGCTTTCTTT
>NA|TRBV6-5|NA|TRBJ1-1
CASSSGLGNTEAFF
TGTGCCAGCAGTTCCGGGTTAGGGAACACTGAAGCTTTCTTT
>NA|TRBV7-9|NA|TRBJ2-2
CASSSLTGNTGELFF
TGTGCCAGCAGCTCTCTGACAGGGAACACCGGGGAGCTGTTTTTT
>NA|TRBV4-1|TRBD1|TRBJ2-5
CASSQLPGQEETQYF
TGCGCCAGCAGCCAACTTCCGGGACAGGAGGAGACCCAGTACTTC
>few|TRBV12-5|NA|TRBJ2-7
CASAFAVTSYEQYF
TGTGCTAGTGCCTTCGCGGTTACCTCCTACGAGCAGTACTTC
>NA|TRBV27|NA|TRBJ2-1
CASSLVLGTPSYNEQFF
TGTGCCAGCAGTTTAGTTCTCGGGACCCCGTCCTACAATGAGCAGTTCTTC
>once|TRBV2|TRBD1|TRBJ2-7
CASSNRPPDRAVYEQYF
TGTGCCAGCAGTAACCGCCCCCCAGACAGGGCAGTCTACGAGCAGTACTTC
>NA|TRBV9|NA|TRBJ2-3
CASSPRQRDTQYF
TGTGCCAGCAGCCCCAGACAGCGGGATACGCAGTATTTT
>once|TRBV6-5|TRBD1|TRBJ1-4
CASAPGQGFEKLFF
TGTGCCAGTGCACCGGGACAGGGCTTTGAAAAACTGTTTTTT
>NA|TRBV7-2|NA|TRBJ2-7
CASSLGGVSSEQYF
TGTGCCAGCAGCTTAGGCGGGGTATCGAGCGAGCAGTACTTC
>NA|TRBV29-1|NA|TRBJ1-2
CSVEATGTNFYGYTF
TGCAGCGTTGAAGCAACCGGGACGAACTTCTATGGCTACACCTTC
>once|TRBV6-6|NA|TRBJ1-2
CASSYSIRDGYTF
TGTGCCAGCAGTTACTCGATAAGGGATGGCTACACCTTC
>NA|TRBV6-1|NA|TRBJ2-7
CASGLYPSREQYF
TGTGCCAGCGGCCTCTATCCTTCTCGGGAGCAGTACTTC
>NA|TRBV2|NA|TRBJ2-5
CLTWRGKETQYF
TGCTTGACTTGGAGGGGGAAAGAGACCCAGTACTTC
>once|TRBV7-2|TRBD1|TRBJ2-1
CASSLLSLGQGANEQFF
TGTGCCAGCAGCTTGCTATCCCTAGGACAGGGAGCAAATGAGCAGTTCTTC
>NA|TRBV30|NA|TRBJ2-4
CAWSDPQRAMDIQYF
TGTGCCTGGAGTGACCCCCAAAGGGCAATGGACATTCAGTACTTC
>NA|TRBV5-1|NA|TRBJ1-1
CASSNTQNTEAFF
TGCGCCAGCAGTAATACACAGAACACTGAAGCTTTCTTT
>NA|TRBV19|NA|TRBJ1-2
CASTAIGDGYTF
TGTGCCAGTACCGCTATAGGGGATGGCTACACCTTC
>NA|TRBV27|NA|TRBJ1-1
CASSLGGQGGLTFF
TGTGCCAGCAGTTTGGGTGGGCAAGGCGGCCTCACTTTCTTT
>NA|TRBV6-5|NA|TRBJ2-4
CASSYSSTGSKNIQYF
TGTGCCAGCAGTTACTCGTCTACGGGTTCCAAAAACATTCAGTACTTC
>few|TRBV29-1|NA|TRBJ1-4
CSVQTGETMGSEKLFF
TGCAGCGTTCAAACAGGAGAGACTATGGGGAGCGAAAAACTGTTTTTT